The 27 T cell receptor beta chains in this list originate from one sample, sequenced in a study of T cell responses to AZD1222 COVID-19 vaccine. Measured with immunoSEQ multiplex PCR; TCRdb has only the in-frame clones, and not every one. Among under 200,000 clones listed, almost 95% were seen once. Sequenced material: peripheral blood, taken on day 0 of AZD1222 vaccination. These receptors were obtained from an adult in good health.

The chain has TRBV4-1 and TRBJ2-7, with D unresolved. V was trimmed by 5 bases and J by 0 bases, leaving 11 bases between them. CDR3 length equals 14 residues. CDR1 is MGHRA, CDR2 YSYEKL, per germline. Written as DNA, the CDR3 is TGCGCCAGCAGCAACGACCCTGGCTCCTACGAGCAGTACTTC. It codes for CASSNDPGSYEQYF.

This clone appeared once. The chain is built from TRBV6-1 and TRBJ2-7, with 9 bases identical to TRBD1. The CDR3 is 15 amino acids. V shed 3 bases, J shed 3 bases, and the junction held 6 bases outside the gene matches. Germline lookup yields CDR1 MNHNS and CDR2 SASEGT. The CDR3 coding sequence is TGTGCCAGCAGTGATCCCGGGACAGGGCACTACGAGCAGTACTTC. This encodes CASSDPGTGHYEQYF.

The chain combines TRBV5-1 with TRBJ1-1, with a weak D call TRBD1 (5 bases). The ends were cut back, 0 bases at V and 0 bases at J, with 12 bases in the middle. This CDR3 is 16 amino acids long. CDR1 and CDR2 (germline): SGHRS, YFSETQ. The CDR3 nucleotides are TGCGCCAGCAGCTTGGAGGGTACCAGGGTGAACACTGAAGCTTTCTTT. This codes for CASSLEGTRVNTEAFF. Using reference TRBV5-1 and TRBJ1-1 for the parts outside the CDR3, the full variable domain is KAGVTQTPRYLIKTRGQQVTLSCSPISGHRSVSWYQQTPGQGLQFLFEYFSETQRNKGNFPGRFSGRQFSNSRSEMNVSTLELGDSALYLCASSLEGTRVNTEAFFGQGTRLTVV.

The V call is TRBV6-6, the J call TRBJ1-5; D is possibly TRBD1 (5 bases). CDR3 size: 15 residues. The germline CDR1 and CDR2 sequences are MNHNY and SVGAGI (reference sequence). Between the trimmed V and J ends, which lost 7 bases and 0 bases, there was a span of 13 bases. This CDR3 is CASKGVWLSNQPQHF. In DNA form, the CDR3 reads TGTGCCAGCAAAGGGGTATGGCTTAGCAATCAGCCCCAGCATTTT.

This clone appeared a few times. The chain combines TRBV7-9 with TRBJ2-3; TRBD2 agrees at 11 bases. CDR1 is SEHNR, CDR2 FQNEAQ, per germline (reference sequence). This CDR3 region has 15 residues. V trimming: 2 bases; J trimming: 4 bases; junction bases outside the gene matches: 2. In DNA form, the CDR3 reads TGTGCCAGCAGCTTATCTAGCGGGAGGTCAGATACGCAGTATTTT. Protein: CASSLSSGRSDTQYF.

The chain joins TRBV5-1 to TRBJ1-4, with D uncertain. CDR1 and CDR2 from the germline V gene are SGHRS and YFSETQ. The CDR3 spans 12 residues. Trimming removed 5 bases from V and 5 bases from J, with 7 bases in between. DNA of the CDR3: TGCGCCAGCAGAATCCCCAATGAAAAACTGTTTTTT. This translates into CASRIPNEKLFF.

This clone was seen a single time. The V and J genes are TRBV28 and TRBJ2-5, with 8 bases that match TRBD1. This CDR3 has 16 amino acids. Per germline, CDR1 MDHEN and CDR2 SYDVKM. V lost 6 bases, J lost 3 bases, and 12 bases stayed unmatched. CDR3 loop: CASSTTQKQGEETQYF. The CDR3 DNA reads as TGTGCCAGCAGCACCACCCAGAAACAGGGGGAAGAGACCCAGTACTTC.

The V gene is TRBV15, the J gene TRBJ2-5, with D uncertain. CDR1 is LNHNV and CDR2 is YYDKDF in the germline V gene (reference sequence). The ends were cut back, 0 bases at V and 5 bases at J, with 7 bases in the middle. CDR3 length: 13 amino acids. For the CDR3, the DNA is TGTGCCACCAGCAGAGAGGAATTGGAGACCCAGTACTTC. It encodes CATSREELETQYF.

V is TRBV5-1 and J is TRBJ1-5; D is unresolved. The V and J ends lost 4 bases and 0 bases respectively, with 11 bases between them. CDR1 is SGHRS, CDR2 YFSETQ, per germline. The CDR3 has 15 amino acids. CDR3 coding DNA: TGCGCCAGCAGCCCGGACGGTAATAGCAATCAGCCCCAGCATTTT. This sequence encodes CASSPDGNSNQPQHF.

This clone has a handful of counts. This sequence joins TRBV19 and TRBJ2-5; 10 nucleotides agree with TRBD2. The CDR3 totals 19 residues. Germline assignment: CDR1 LNHDA and CDR2 SQIVND (reference sequence). With V trimmed by 3 bases and J by 0 bases, 13 bases remained unmatched. CDR3 amino acids: CASSIGGPGLAVYQETQYF. In DNA, the CDR3 is TGTGCCAGTAGTATCGGGGGCCCCGGACTAGCGGTGTACCAAGAGACCCAGTACTTC.

This chain joins TRBV7-5 and TRBJ2-2; TRBD2, the table's D call, was not compared with the DNA. TRBV7-5 is designated a pseudogene. This CDR3 is 19 amino acids long. CDR3 coding DNA: TGTGCCAGAAGCCCATGGTTGGAGGGACTGGACGCGAACACCGGGGAGCTGTTTTTT. Its protein is CARSPWLEGLDANTGELFF.

The chain links TRBV6-5 to TRBJ1-5, with D perhaps matching TRBD1 (6 bases). The CDR3 length is 13 residues. V was clipped by 4 bases and J by 6 bases, with 10 bases between them. Germline loops: CDR1 MNHEY, CDR2 SVGAGI. DNA of the CDR3: TGTGCCAGCAGTTTGACAGGTCGTCAGCCCCAGCATTTT. Translation: CASSLTGRQPQHF.

The chain joins TRBV9 to TRBJ2-1; D is unclear. The CDR3 has 11 residues. Looked up from germline, CDR1 is SGDLS and CDR2 is YYNGEE. V lost 4 bases and J lost 4, with 3 bases in between. The CDR3 protein is CASSTYNEQFF. The CDR3 DNA reads as TGTGCCAGCAGCACGTACAATGAGCAGTTCTTC. Full variable domain (remainder filled in from reference TRBV9 and TRBJ2-1): DSGVTQTPKHLITATGQRVTLRCSPRSGDLSVYWYQQSLDQGLQFLIQYYNGEERAKGNILERFSAQQFPDLHSELNLSSLELGDSALYFCASSTYNEQFFGPGTRLTVL.

The chain carries TRBV30 and TRBJ1-1; tentatively, D is TRBD1 (6 bases). Deletions cut 2 bases from V and 2 bases from J, with 9 bases between. CDR1 and CDR2 from the germline V gene are GTSNPN and SVGIG (reference sequence). This CDR3 comprises 13 residues. The CDR3 bases are TGTGCCTGGAGTCAACAGGGAAACACTGAAGCTTTCTTT. Its translation is CAWSQQGNTEAFF.

The V gene is TRBV7-2, the J gene TRBJ2-1; 9 bases agree with TRBD1. V shed 0 bases, J shed 10 bases, and the junction held 7 bases outside the gene matches. Germline CDR1 and CDR2: SGHTA and FQGNSA. This CDR3 has 15 amino acids. The CDR3, as DNA: TGTGCCAGCAGCTTAGCGACAGGGGGTTCGGGAGAGCAGTTCTTC. Translated, it gives CASSLATGGSGEQFF.

The chain has TRBV9 and TRBJ2-5, with 12 nucleotides matching TRBD1. The CDR3 runs 17 residues. Germline V CDR1 and CDR2: SGDLS, YYNGEE. With V trimmed by 1 base and J by 3 bases, 7 bases remained unmatched. CDR3: CASSVLAGTGGKETQYF. For the CDR3, the DNA is TGTGCCAGCAGCGTACTCGCCGGGACAGGGGGCAAAGAGACCCAGTACTTC.

This clone was found a few times. This rearrangement joins TRBV4-1 to TRBJ2-1, with D perhaps matching TRBD1 or TRBD2 (5 bases each). The V gene's germline CDR1 is MGHRA and CDR2 YSYEKL. The CDR3 has 15 residues. V was clipped by 0 bases and J by 7 bases, with 13 bases between them. The CDR3 coding sequence is TGCGCCAGCAGCCAAGATCCAGGGACCGCGAATGAGCAGTTCTTC. As protein: CASSQDPGTANEQFF.

V is TRBV30 and J is TRBJ2-3, with 10 nucleotides matching TRBD2. CDR1 is GTSNPN and CDR2 is SVGIG in the germline V gene (reference sequence). V lost 2 bases, J lost 10 bases, and 9 bases stayed unmatched. The CDR3 runs 14 residues. The CDR3 loop is CAWSTAGGINAQYF. The CDR3 DNA reads as TGTGCCTGGAGTACAGCGGGAGGGATAAACGCGCAGTATTTT. The full variable domain, completed using reference TRBV30 and TRBJ2-3, is SQTIHQWPATLVQPVGSPLSLECTVEGTSNPNLYWYRQAAGRGLQLLFYSVGIGQISSEVPQNLSASRPQDRQFILSSKKLLLSDSGFYLCAWSTAGGINAQYFGPGTRLTVL.

V gene TRBV30 combines with J gene TRBJ2-7; TRBD1 agrees at 8 bases. V trimming: 2 bases; J trimming: 3 bases; junction bases outside the gene matches: 9. This CDR3 is 15 amino acids long. CDR1 and CDR2 from the germline V gene are GTSNPN and SVGIG (reference sequence). CDR3 residues: CAWSPPGQAFYEQYF. In DNA, the CDR3 is TGTGCCTGGAGTCCGCCGGGACAGGCCTTCTACGAGCAGTACTTC.

The chain uses TRBV18 and TRBJ2-1; a possible D gene is TRBD2 (6 bases). CDR1 is KGHSH and CDR2 is LQKENI in the germline V gene. There are 14 residues in the CDR3. V lost 6 bases and J 8 bases, leaving 17 bases between the germline ends. CDR3 protein: CASSPDYGSDEQFF. DNA for the CDR3: TGTGCCAGCTCGCCGGACTATGGAAGTGATGAGCAGTTCTTC.

The rearrangement uses TRBV5-1 and TRBJ2-2; tentatively, D is TRBD2 (6 bases). This CDR3 region has 15 residues. V gave up 4 bases and J gave up 6 bases, with 16 bases separating them. CDR1 and CDR2 (germline): SGHRS, YFSETQ. The CDR3 spells CASSQGLGSSGELFF. The DNA of the CDR3 is TGCGCCAGCAGCCAGGGACTGGGGTCCTCCGGGGAGCTGTTTTTT.

The genes are TRBV7-9 and TRBJ1-4; D is unresolved. The CDR3 loop spans 13 amino acids. Germline V lookup: CDR1 SEHNR, CDR2 FQNEAQ (reference sequence). Trimming shortened V by 1 base and J by 10 bases, and 10 bases separated the two germline ends. CDR3 in DNA: TGTGCCAGCAGCTTAGATGCGCCAGGAAAACTGTTTTTT. Translation: CASSLDAPGKLFF.

The gene calls are TRBV30 and TRBJ1-2, with D perhaps matching TRBD1 (5 bases). The CDR3 covers 13 residues. CDR1 GTSNPN and CDR2 SVGIG come from the germline V gene (reference sequence). V was clipped by 0 bases and J by 4 bases, with 9 bases between them. The CDR3 loop reads CAWSVPGVYGYTF. DNA of the CDR3: TGTGCCTGGAGTGTACCGGGGGTCTATGGCTACACCTTC.

The chain joins TRBV28 to TRBJ1-2; no clear D. Trimming removed 7 bases from V and 2 bases from J, with 11 bases in between. The CDR3 is 13 amino acids. Germline CDR1 and CDR2: MDHEN and SYDVKM. The CDR3 reads CASTTVGNYGYTF. The CDR3 DNA sequence: TGTGCCAGCACAACGGTAGGGAACTATGGCTACACCTTC.

A word on this clone: A read error may account for a junction end that differs from germline. This sequence joins TRBV10-3 and TRBJ2-1, with 14 bases that match TRBD2. CDR3 size: 15 residues. The V gene's germline CDR1 is ENHRY and CDR2 SYGVKD. In DNA form, the CDR3 reads TGTGCCATCAGTGAGAGTGGGACTAGCGGGAGCGATCCCCTCTTC. It translates to CAISESGTSGSDPLF.

The chain employs TRBV19 and TRBJ1-2; D is unclear. Trimming pared 7 bases from V and 4 bases from J, leaving 10 bases between. CDR3 length: 12 residues. Germline values: CDR1 LNHDA, CDR2 SQIVND (reference sequence). CDR3 coding DNA: TGTGCCAGTATCAGCCCCTCCTATGGCTACACCTTC. It codes for CASISPSYGYTF.

The chain couples TRBV2 to TRBJ1-1; 8 nucleotides line up with TRBD1. Trimming at V came to 6 bases and at J to 5 bases, leaving 2 bases not matched to a gene. Germline V CDR1 and CDR2: SNHLY, FYNNEI. The CDR3 spans 12 residues. This CDR3 is CASRTGGTEAFF. The CDR3 coding sequence is TGTGCCAGCAGAACAGGGGGTACTGAAGCTTTCTTT.